The clone carrying this T cell receptor beta chain was observed at least ten times. After removal of 5 bases from V and 5 bases from J, the junction contained 7 bases not matched to a gene. CDR1 and CDR2 (germline): LGHNA, YSLEER. This CDR3 has 14 amino acids. This sample is part of a study of molecular identifiers for immune sequencing clone quantification. For the study at large: The replicate experiment used RNA from approximately 20,000 or 100,000 naive CD8 cells. This RNA was split into five aliquots, and four of them were sequenced.

From approximately 20,000 to 1,000,000 sorted cells, naive CD8 libraries were generated with 10%, 30% or 50% RNA. Previously described methods and listed TCR primers produced bulk TCR libraries. From the PCR reads, TCRdb called clonotypes with MiXCR, one entry per CDR3 protein. The sample contains hundreds of thousands of distinct CDR3 sequences, under 25% of which appear only once. What was sequenced was naive CD8+ T cells from blood, with Jurkat cell RNA spiked in. Subset of the sample: FACS-sorted CD8+CD4-CCR7+CD45RA+ naive T cells. The receptor comes from a human donor in good health. Some libraries in this study had Jurkat cell RNA spiked in. The chain employs TRBV4-3 and TRBJ1-1; 8 nucleotides align to TRBD1. CDR3 region: CASSSGGWNTEAFF. The CDR3 nucleotides are TGCGCCAGCAGCTCAGGGGGCTGGAATACTGAAGCTTTCTTT.